The source of this T cell receptor beta chain is a study of blood T cell repertoires in COVID-19. The data were produced by immunoSEQ multiplex PCR, yet TCRdb's version contains in-frame clones alone and is incomplete. Counted here are about 59,000 clones, more than 80% occurring once; the ten biggest clones make up more than 15%. The ends were cut back, 2 bases at V and 3 bases at J, with 14 bases in the middle. The CDR3 sequence is 15 residues long. Germline V CDR1 and CDR2: SGHTS, YDEGEE. The receptor comes from a man older than 75 with acute or convalescent COVID-19. The rearrangement joins TRBV5-8 to TRBJ1-1; no clear D gene. Material for sequencing was peripheral blood. As DNA, the CDR3 is TGTGCCAGCAGCTTCGGGTTGGGAGAGTACACTGAAGCTTTCTTT. The encoded protein is CASSFGLGEYTEAFF.